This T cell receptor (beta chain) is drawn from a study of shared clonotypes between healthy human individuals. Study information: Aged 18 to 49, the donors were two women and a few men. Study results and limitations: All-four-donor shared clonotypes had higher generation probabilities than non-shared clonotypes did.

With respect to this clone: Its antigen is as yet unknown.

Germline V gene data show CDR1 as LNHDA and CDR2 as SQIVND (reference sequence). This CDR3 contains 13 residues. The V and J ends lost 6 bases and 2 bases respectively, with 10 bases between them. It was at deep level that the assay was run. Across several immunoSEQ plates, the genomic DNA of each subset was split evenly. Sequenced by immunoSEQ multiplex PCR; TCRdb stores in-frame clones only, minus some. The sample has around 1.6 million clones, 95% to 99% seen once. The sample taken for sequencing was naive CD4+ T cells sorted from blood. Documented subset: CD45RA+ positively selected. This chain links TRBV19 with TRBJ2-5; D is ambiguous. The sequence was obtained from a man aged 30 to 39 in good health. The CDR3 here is CASRVGPQETQYF. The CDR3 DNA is TGTGCCAGTAGAGTTGGGCCGCAAGAGACCCAGTACTTC.